This passage covers 31 T cell receptor beta chains from one sample sequenced in a study of neoadjuvant anti-PD-1 for oral cavity cancer (dated by TCRdb to about 2021). The time point label for this specimen denotes: after neoadjuvant nivolumab, at surgical resection. The method behind the library was the immunoSEQ multiplex PCR assay. TCRdb took over this immuneACCESS table, retaining in-frame rearrangements with V and J assigned. Such tables are incomplete; in checked studies, under half of the missing clones stem from an unresolved V gene, and the remainder is unexplained. The sample table contains some 8,200 clones; only one count was recorded for under 80% of them. The leading ten clones occupy under 3.5% of the sample. This sample comprised PBMCs, obtained after nivolumab (anti-PD-1) treatment. The receptors here all came from a person aged 35-79 years with oral cavity squamous cell carcinoma.

V gene TRBV4-2 combines with J gene TRBJ2-3, with 8 positions matching TRBD1. Germline trimming cut 0 bases from V and 1 base from J; bases unmatched to any gene: 12. There are 19 residues in the CDR3. The germline V gene encodes CDR1 LGHNA and CDR2 YNFKEQ. CDR3 amino acids: CASSQEGTGYFGGTDTQYF. CDR3 bases: TGTGCCAGCAGCCAAGAAGGGACAGGTTACTTCGGGGGCACAGATACGCAGTATTTT.

The rearrangement joins TRBV19 to TRBJ1-6, with 9 bases identical to TRBD1. Germline-derived CDR1 and CDR2 are LNHDA and SQIVND (reference sequence). CDR3 length: 15 residues. Trimming took 3 bases from V and 10 from J; bases not matched to a gene: 7. As DNA, the CDR3 is TGTGCCAGTAGTATCTCCTCCGGGACAGGGTCACCCCTCCACTTT. Translating it yields CASSISSGTGSPLHF.

This clone was counted only a few times. The chain uses TRBV19 and TRBJ2-2, with a tentative D call TRBD1 (5 bases). V was shortened by 6 bases and J by 1 base, with 6 bases between the two germline ends. The germline V gene has CDR1 LNHDA and CDR2 SQIVND (reference sequence). This CDR3 has 13 amino acids. The CDR3 reads CASRDKNTGELFF. DNA for the CDR3: TGTGCCAGTAGGGACAAGAACACCGGGGAGCTGTTTTTT. Together with reference TRBV19 and TRBJ2-2, the CDR3 gives the full variable domain: DGGITQSPKYLFRKEGQNVTLSCEQNLNHDAMYWYRQDPGQGLRLIYYSQIVNDFQKGDIAEGYSVSREKKESFPLTVTSAQKNPTAFYLCASRDKNTGELFFGEGSRLTVL.

V gene TRBV18 combines with J gene TRBJ1-1; D remains ambiguous. Per germline, CDR1 KGHSH and CDR2 LQKENI. Trimming removed 3 bases at V and 1 base at J, with 9 bases between. CDR3 length: 14 residues. CDR3 sequence reads: CASSPAGENTEAFF. The CDR3 bases are TGTGCCAGCTCACCGGCAGGAGAGAACACTGAAGCTTTCTTT.

The genes are TRBV11-2 and TRBJ2-7; D call uncertain. Germline V gene lookup returns CDR1 SGHAT and CDR2 FQNNGV. Trimming stripped 7 bases from V and 1 base from J, with 5 bases between. The CDR3 is 11 amino acids. The CDR3 region has the DNA TGTGCCAGCACGGGTTCCTACGAGCAGTACTTC. Protein sequence: CASTGSYEQYF.

This clone was picked up a small number of times. This sequence joins TRBV19 and TRBJ2-3; TRBD1 matches 9 bases. With 6 bases clipped from V and 2 bases from J, the junction kept 3 bases outside the gene matches. The CDR3 is 14 amino acids. From germline, CDR1 is LNHDA and CDR2 SQIVND (reference sequence). Here the CDR3 reads CASSPQGATDTQYF. CDR3 bases: TGTGCCAGTAGCCCACAGGGGGCCACAGATACGCAGTATTTT. Complete variable domain (other parts from reference TRBV19 and TRBJ2-3): DGGITQSPKYLFRKEGQNVTLSCEQNLNHDAMYWYRQDPGQGLRLIYYSQIVNDFQKGDIAEGYSVSREKKESFPLTVTSAQKNPTAFYLCASSPQGATDTQYFGPGTRLTVL.

The chain is built from TRBV19 and TRBJ1-5; 7 nucleotides line up with TRBD1. The CDR3 runs to 15 residues. The J segment lost 1 base and the V segment lost 5 bases, leaving 5 bases of the junction unmatched. CDR1 is LNHDA and CDR2 is SQIVND in the germline V gene (reference sequence). The CDR3 is CASSQGGGSNQPQHF. The CDR3 DNA reads TGTGCCAGTAGTCAGGGGGGTGGAAGCAATCAGCCCCAGCATTTT.

The chain couples TRBV9 to TRBJ2-6; D tentatively fits TRBD1 or TRBD2 (5 bases each). The CDR3 extends over 17 amino acids. Germline V gene data show CDR1 as SGDLS and CDR2 as YYNGEE. V lost 0 bases, J lost 2 bases, and 12 bases lay in between. The CDR3 coding sequence is TGTGCCAGCAGCGTAGTCCTCGGGGCGGCTGGGGCCAACGTCCTGACTTTC. Amino acid sequence: CASSVVLGAAGANVLTF.

In its sample, this clone was seen a few times. The rearrangement joins TRBV15 to TRBJ2-3; 8 bases map to TRBD1. CDR1 and CDR2 (germline): LNHNV, YYDKDF (reference sequence). The V gene end was trimmed by 5 bases and the J gene end by 1 base; junction bases not matched to a gene: 8. CDR3 size: 16 residues. The CDR3 nucleotides are TGTGCCACCAGCTCCCCCCCGGGACAGGGCACAGATACGCAGTATTTT. It translates to CATSSPPGQGTDTQYF.

This clone occurred once. The CDR3: CASSLVRVEANEKLFF. The DNA for the CDR3 is TGTGCCAGCAGCTTAGTACGGGTGGAAGCTAATGAAAAACTGTTTTTT. The V gene is TRBV7-8, the J gene TRBJ1-4; D is ambiguous. This CDR3 region has 16 residues. Germline lookup yields CDR1 SGHVS and CDR2 FQNEAQ. V was trimmed by 1 base and J by 3 bases, leaving 12 bases between them.

Here the CDR3 DNA reads TGTGCCTGGAGTGGGGTGATGGAGTGGAACTATGGCTACACCTTC. Translated, it gives CAWSGVMEWNYGYTF. The chain couples TRBV30 to TRBJ1-2, with D hard to call. The CDR3 has 15 residues. V was clipped by 1 base and J by 2 bases, with 14 bases between them. The V gene's germline CDR1 is GTSNPN and CDR2 SVGIG (reference sequence). Full variable domain (missing parts from reference TRBV30 and TRBJ1-2): SQTIHQWPATLVQPVGSPLSLECTVEGTSNPNLYWYRQAAGRGLQLLFYSVGIGQISSEVPQNLSASRPQDRQFILSSKKLLLSDSGFYLCAWSGVMEWNYGYTFGSGTRLTVV.

This clone has a handful of counts. The chain recombines TRBV4-1 with TRBJ2-7; 11 bases fit TRBD2. Germline V gene lookup returns CDR1 MGHRA and CDR2 YSYEKL. The CDR3 spans 16 residues. V shed 0 bases and J 2 bases; nucleotides not matched to a gene: 3. This chain's CDR3 is CASSQEPGLAAYEQYF. DNA for the CDR3: TGCGCCAGCAGCCAAGAGCCGGGACTAGCGGCCTACGAGCAGTACTTC.

The rearrangement uses TRBV19 and TRBJ1-5; D might be TRBD1 (6 bases). This CDR3 is built from 15 residues. CDR1 and CDR2 from the germline V gene are LNHDA and SQIVND (reference sequence). V lost 7 bases, J lost 9 bases, and 22 bases lay in between. CDR3 nucleotide sequence: TGTGCCAGTAAGGGGGGTTCGGGGCGTGTGTTGCCCCAGCATTTT. Protein: CASKGGSGRVLPQHF. The whole variable domain, remainder taken from reference TRBV19 and TRBJ1-5, is DGGITQSPKYLFRKEGQNVTLSCEQNLNHDAMYWYRQDPGQGLRLIYYSQIVNDFQKGDIAEGYSVSREKKESFPLTVTSAQKNPTAFYLCASKGGSGRVLPQHFGDGTRLSIL.

V and J are TRBV12-5 and TRBJ2-3, with D uncertain. Trimming removed 4 bases at V and 4 bases at J, with 3 bases between. Germline V lookup: CDR1 LGHNT, CDR2 FRNRAP. CDR3 size: 11 residues. In nucleotides, the CDR3 is TGTGCTAGTGGTTACGCAGATACGCAGTATTTT. The encoded protein is CASGYADTQYF.

This clone was seen only a few times. The chain couples TRBV30 to TRBJ1-5; 8 positions agree with TRBD1. Germline loops: CDR1 GTSNPN, CDR2 SVGIG (reference sequence). Unmatched junction bases numbered 4, after V lost 3 bases and J lost 0 bases. The CDR3 runs 15 residues. CDR3 region: CAWRNRGASNQPQHF. The CDR3 DNA reads TGTGCCTGGAGAAACAGGGGGGCTAGCAATCAGCCCCAGCATTTT.

The rearrangement links TRBV7-2 to TRBJ1-6; perhaps TRBD1 as D (5 bases). The germline gives CDR1 SGHTA, CDR2 FQGNSA. The CDR3 runs to 18 residues. The V gene lost 1 base and the J gene lost 4 bases, with 17 bases spanning the gap. Here the CDR3 DNA reads TGTGCCAGCAGCTTAGGGGGGTCCCCCCCGATTTATAATTCACCCCTCCACTTT. Its translation is CASSLGGSPPIYNSPLHF.

V is TRBV9 and J is TRBJ1-3; D not resolved. CDR1 and CDR2 (germline): SGDLS, YYNGEE. CDR3 length: 17 residues. Trimming removed 0 bases at V and 0 bases at J, with 13 bases between. The CDR3 reads CASSVAQRTHSGNTIYF. The DNA for the CDR3 is TGTGCCAGCAGCGTAGCTCAAAGGACTCACTCTGGAAACACCATATATTTT. Supplemented by reference TRBV9 and TRBJ1-3, the full variable domain reads DSGVTQTPKHLITATGQRVTLRCSPRSGDLSVYWYQQSLDQGLQFLIQYYNGEERAKGNILERFSAQQFPDLHSELNLSSLELGDSALYFCASSVAQRTHSGNTIYFGEGSWLTVV.

The chain couples TRBV2 to TRBJ2-2; 7 bases are shared with TRBD1. Trimming cost V 6 bases and J 0 bases; bases outside gene matches: 4. The CDR3 sequence is 15 residues long. Germline CDR1 SNHLY, CDR2 FYNNEI. CDR3 sequence (DNA): TGTGCCAGCAGACAGGACAGGACGAACACCGGGGAGCTGTTTTTT. It is translated as CASRQDRTNTGELFF.

The V gene is TRBV13, the J gene TRBJ2-5; 13 nucleotides line up with TRBD2. Trimming at V came to 2 bases and at J to 5 bases, leaving 8 bases not matched to a gene. CDR3 length equals 17 residues. CDR1 and CDR2 (germline): PRHDT, FYEKMQ (reference sequence). The CDR3 reads CASSLLMGLAGSETQYF. For the CDR3, the DNA is TGTGCCAGCAGCTTACTGATGGGACTAGCGGGGTCGGAGACCCAGTACTTC.

This chain joins TRBV7-6 and TRBJ2-5; D is unclear. Trimming stripped 0 bases from V and 1 base from J, with 9 bases between. The CDR3 runs to 15 residues. The V gene's germline CDR1 is SGHVS and CDR2 FNYEAQ. CDR3 sequence (DNA): TGTGCCAGCAGCTTAGCCCACTCGGGCCAAGAGACCCAGTACTTC. This translates into CASSLAHSGQETQYF.

The J gene is TRBJ2-2, the V gene TRBV5-5, with 8 bases identical to TRBD1. Germline V CDR1 and CDR2: SGHKS, YYEKEE (reference sequence). This CDR3 is 15 amino acids long. J was trimmed by 5 bases and V by 0 bases; bases with no gene match: 3. The CDR3: CASSLGQGTTGELFF. The CDR3 DNA follows: TGTGCCAGCAGCTTGGGACAGGGGACGACCGGGGAGCTGTTTTTT.

The chain recombines TRBV5-6 with TRBJ2-5; possible D gene TRBD1, 5 bases. CDR3 length: 14 amino acids. The V end lost 3 bases, the J end lost 5 bases, and 14 bases lay between the germline ends. CDR1 and CDR2 (germline): SGHDT, YYEEEE. The CDR3 protein is CASSSDTQVETQYF. The CDR3 region has the DNA TGTGCCAGCAGCTCGGACACCCAGGTGGAGACCCAGTACTTC.

This clone was found a few times. V usage is TRBV4-1 and J usage is TRBJ1-1; D perhaps matches TRBD1 (6 bases). Germline loops: CDR1 MGHRA, CDR2 YSYEKL. Trimming left V 7 bases short and J 4 bases short, with 19 bases between. CDR3 length: 15 amino acids. In DNA form, the CDR3 reads TGCGCCAGCACACCAAGACAGGCTTCGGTCACTGAAGCTTTCTTT. It is translated as CASTPRQASVTEAFF.

The chain employs TRBV7-9 and TRBJ1-2, with 8 bases that match TRBD1. The V gene's germline CDR1 is SEHNR and CDR2 FQNEAQ (reference sequence). The CDR3 has 14 residues. The J segment lost 8 bases and the V segment lost 1 base, leaving 6 bases of the junction unmatched. CDR3 loop: CASSLGTGFKGYTF. For the CDR3, the DNA is TGTGCCAGCAGCTTAGGGACAGGGTTTAAAGGCTACACCTTC.

The chain uses TRBV10-1 and TRBJ2-3, with D tentatively TRBD2 (7 bases). This CDR3 spans 15 amino acids. Germline values: CDR1 WNHNN, CDR2 SYGVQD (reference sequence). V was cut by 3 bases and J by 8 bases, with 18 bases left in between. The CDR3 DNA follows: TGCGCCAGCAGTGATGGGAGCGGGGCCAGGGGTACGCAGTATTTT. Translation gives CASSDGSGARGTQYF.

The rearrangement uses TRBV9 and TRBJ1-1; D gene uncertain. V was clipped by 4 bases and J by 0 bases, with 7 bases between them. Germline loops: CDR1 SGDLS, CDR2 YYNGEE. The CDR3 has 13 amino acids. CDR3 DNA sequence: TGTGCCAGCAGCCTAACACTGAACACTGAAGCTTTCTTT. Its translation is CASSLTLNTEAFF.

This clone was seen more than once but under ten times. The chain links TRBV4-3 to TRBJ1-2; D not resolved. The ends were cut back, 4 bases at V and 1 base at J, with 13 bases in the middle. Germline-derived CDR1 and CDR2 are LGHNA and YSLEER. The CDR3 totals 15 residues. The CDR3 DNA sequence: TGCGCCAGCAGCCCCTACTTACAGAGTAACTATGGCTACACCTTC. This gives the protein CASSPYLQSNYGYTF.

The chain employs TRBV10-3 and TRBJ2-2, with a weak D call TRBD1 (5 bases). Germline V gene data show CDR1 as ENHRY and CDR2 as SYGVKD. V dropped 3 bases and J dropped 5 bases, with 16 bases sitting between them. This CDR3 is built from 16 residues. CDR3 sequence: CAISERGQAGTGELFF. DNA for the CDR3: TGTGCCATCAGTGAAAGGGGTCAGGCCGGGACCGGGGAGCTGTTTTTT.

CDR3 loop: CASSQEGAGANVLTF. DNA of the CDR3: TGTGCCAGCAGCCAAGAGGGGGCTGGGGCCAACGTCCTGACTTTC. The chain joins TRBV4-2 to TRBJ2-6; either TRBD1 or TRBD2 may fit D (5 bases each). CDR1 is LGHNA, CDR2 YNFKEQ, per germline. The CDR3 is made up of 15 amino acids. V gave up 0 bases and J gave up 2 bases, with 5 bases separating them.

J is TRBJ1-1 and V is TRBV9, with TRBD1 matching 8 bases. V shed 1 base and J 8 bases; nucleotides not matched to a gene: 4. CDR3 length: 13 amino acids. Germline V gene sequence: CDR1 SGDLS, CDR2 YYNGEE. CDR3 sequence reads: CASSVRTGYEAFF. The CDR3 nucleotides read TGTGCCAGCAGCGTACGGACAGGGTACGAAGCTTTCTTT.

The rearrangement links TRBV7-6 to TRBJ2-3; D is perhaps TRBD1 or TRBD2 (5 bases each). This CDR3 comprises 11 residues. The V gene's germline CDR1 is SGHVS and CDR2 FNYEAQ. V lost 4 bases, J lost 11 bases, and 10 bases lay in between. The CDR3 region has the DNA TGTGCCAGCAGCTCGGGAAGGGGGCAGTATTTT. Protein sequence: CASSSGRGQYF.